A single sample gave rise to the 26 T cell receptor beta chains below, sequenced in a study of spatial heterogeneity in lung cancer. TCRdb independently ran MiXCR on the 5' RACE reads; one entry per CDR3 protein. Among approximately 9,600 distinct CDR3 sequences listed, approximately 12% were seen once. Time point given: sample taken at primary tumor resection. The study, taken as a whole, reports: Mutation counts in tumors were tracked by counts of expanded intratumoral alpha and beta TCRs.

For these TCRs, the target antigens are not known. The sequenced sample was lung tumor tissue, obtained at surgery. All receptors come from a male donor with early-stage non-small cell lung cancer.

This clonotype was observed many times. The chain is built from TRBV6-5 and TRBJ2-3, with D unclear. Germline CDR1 and CDR2: MNHEY and SVGAGI. The V gene lost 6 bases and the J gene lost 2 bases, with 15 bases spanning the gap. CDR3 length: 15 amino acids. In DNA, the CDR3 is TGTGCCAGCAGATCTCCTCTAGACCACACAGATACGCAGTATTTT. Translation: CASRSPLDHTDTQYF.

This clonotype has ten or more counts. This sequence joins TRBV11-3 and TRBJ2-1; D uncertain. Germline lookup yields CDR1 SGHNT and CDR2 YENEEA. This CDR3 is 13 amino acids long. Trimming took 2 bases from V and 5 from J, leaving 7 bases between them. The CDR3 sequence: CASSLWADNEQFF. The CDR3 DNA reads TGTGCCAGCAGCTTATGGGCCGACAATGAGCAGTTCTTC.

This clonotype is medium-sized by share. V is TRBV6-5 and J is TRBJ2-1, with a possible D match to TRBD1 (6 bases). V was clipped by 4 bases and J by 7 bases, with 14 bases between them. CDR3 size: 14 residues. The germline V gene has CDR1 MNHEY and CDR2 SVGAGI. CDR3 in amino acids: CASSFGDRSNEQFF. CDR3 DNA: TGTGCCAGCAGTTTCGGAGACAGGTCGAATGAGCAGTTCTTC.

This clonotype was detected many times. The chain recombines TRBV4-2 with TRBJ2-7; 8 bases match TRBD1. The CDR3 contains 14 residues. Germline trimming cut 1 base from V and 2 bases from J; bases unmatched to any gene: 1. Germline-derived CDR1 and CDR2 are LGHNA and YNFKEQ. CDR3 region: CASSQGTGPYEQYF. The CDR3, as DNA: TGTGCCAGCAGCCAAGGGACAGGGCCCTACGAGCAGTACTTC.

This clonotype was counted ten times or more. The rearrangement uses TRBV18 and TRBJ2-7; 7 bases agree with TRBD2. V shed 0 bases and J 5 bases; nucleotides not matched to a gene: 1. Per germline, CDR1 KGHSH and CDR2 LQKENI. The CDR3 is 13 residues long. The CDR3 DNA sequence: TGTGCCAGCTCACCACCGGGGGGGGACGAGCAGTACTTC. It is translated as CASSPPGGDEQYF. Full variable domain (rest looked up from reference TRBV18 and TRBJ2-7): NAGVMQNPRHLVRRRGQEARLRCSPMKGHSHVYWYRQLPEEGLKFMVYLQKENIIDESGMPKERFSAEFPKEGPSILRIQQVVRGDSAAYFCASSPPGGDEQYFGPGTRLTVT.

The rearrangement joins TRBV30 to TRBJ1-1; D may be TRBD1 (5 bases). CDR3 length equals 13 residues. The germline V and J ends were trimmed by 5 bases and 0 bases, with 10 bases remaining between them. In germline, CDR1 is GTSNPN, CDR2 SVGIG (reference sequence). As DNA, the CDR3 is TGTGCCTGGGAAGGACACTTGAACACTGAAGCTTTCTTT. It is translated as CAWEGHLNTEAFF.

This clonotype was counted at least ten times. This chain links TRBV29-1 with TRBJ2-2; TRBD2 is a possible D gene (6 bases). Germline V gives CDR1 SQVTM, CDR2 ANQGSEA. The CDR3 totals 15 residues. With 2 bases removed from V and 4 bases from J, the gap between germline ends came to 14 bases. The CDR3 region has the DNA TGCAGCGTTGAAATCTGGCGGGACGGCACCGGGGAGCTGTTTTTT. Residues: CSVEIWRDGTGELFF.

There are a few counts of this clonotype. This rearrangement joins TRBV28 to TRBJ1-2; 8 bases are a match to TRBD1. J gave up 3 bases and V 6 bases, and 12 bases lay outside the gene matches. Per the germline V gene, CDR1 is MDHEN and CDR2 is SYDVKM. This CDR3 is 16 amino acids long. CDR3 sequence (DNA): TGTGCCAGCAGGAGGAACCAGGGGGCGATCTACTATGGCTACACCTTC. Amino acid sequence: CASRRNQGAIYYGYTF.

This clonotype has ten or more counts. The chain carries TRBV2 and TRBJ1-1, with 7 bases identical to TRBD1. This CDR3 spans 18 amino acids. Germline V CDR1 and CDR2: SNHLY, FYNNEI. Trimming removed 2 bases from V and 9 bases from J; junction bases left unmatched: 21. The CDR3 DNA is TGTGCCAGCAGTGAAAGTGTCGACAGGGCCGTAGAGGGGGCCAAAGCTTTCTTT. Translated: CASSESVDRAVEGAKAFF.

By share of the sample, this clonotype is medium-sized (0.01 to 0.1%). CDR3 sequence reads: CASSQPYGPTAREQYF. CDR3 DNA: TGTGCCAGCAGCCAACCTTATGGACCGACTGCCCGCGAGCAGTACTTC. The chain links TRBV3-1 to TRBJ2-7; no firm D call. This CDR3 region has 16 residues. V was shortened by 2 bases and J by 6 bases, with 20 bases between the two germline ends. Per germline, CDR1 LGHDT and CDR2 YNNKEL (reference sequence).

This clonotype qualifies as medium-sized. The chain has TRBV7-3 and TRBJ2-5; D remains unclear. There are 13 residues in the CDR3. V shed 2 bases and J shed 3 bases, with 7 bases lying between them. In germline, CDR1 is SGHTA, CDR2 FQGTGA. CDR3 DNA: TGTGCCAGCAGCTTAGAACTTAAAGAGACCCAGTACTTC. Translated: CASSLELKETQYF. Full variable domain (remainder filled in from reference TRBV7-3 and TRBJ2-5): GAGVSQTPSNKVTEKGKYVELRCDPISGHTALYWYRQSLGQGPEFLIYFQGTGAADDSGLPNDRFFAVRPEGSVSTLKIQRTERGDSAVYLCASSLELKETQYFGPGTRLLVL.

This clonotype was recorded many times. The chain couples TRBV7-3 to TRBJ2-7; TRBD2 aligns across 13 bases. The CDR3 totals 16 residues. Germline CDR1 is SGHTA and CDR2 is FQGTGA. Losses at the gene ends were 5 bases for V and 6 bases for J; bases not matched to a gene: 10. The CDR3: CASSPHQLAGGGEQYF. DNA for the CDR3: TGTGCCAGCAGCCCGCACCAACTAGCGGGAGGGGGCGAGCAGTACTTC.

Many counts were recorded for this clonotype. The rearrangement uses TRBV7-2 and TRBJ2-3; 12 bases are shared with TRBD2. J lost 6 bases, V lost 3 bases, and 4 bases had no gene match. The CDR3 is 15 residues long. The V gene's germline CDR1 is SGHTA and CDR2 FQGNSA. The CDR3 region is CASSLTSGRFDTQYF. The CDR3 DNA reads TGTGCCAGCAGCTTGACTAGCGGGAGATTCGATACGCAGTATTTT.

This clonotype was seen ten or more times. V usage is TRBV12-3 or TRBV12-4 and J usage is TRBJ2-2, with D unresolved. The CDR3 is 11 residues long. With 6 bases removed from V and 5 bases from J, the gap between germline ends came to 4 bases. The DNA of the CDR3 is TGTGCCAGCAGACGGACCGGGGAGCTGTTTTTT. Protein product: CASRRTGELFF.

This clonotype was found a few times. The gene calls are TRBV5-1 and TRBJ2-3, with D possibly matching TRBD1 (5 bases). The CDR3 is made up of 15 amino acids. Germline CDR1 and CDR2: SGHRS and YFSETQ. With 2 bases removed from V and 1 base from J, the gap between germline ends came to 11 bases. The CDR3 region is CASSFGQGGTDTQYF. CDR3 DNA sequence: TGCGCCAGCAGCTTTGGGCAGGGCGGCACAGATACGCAGTATTTT.

Sample share makes this clonotype medium-sized. The V and J genes are TRBV20-1 and TRBJ2-7, with 7 bases that match TRBD2. Per germline, CDR1 DFQATT and CDR2 SNEGSKA (reference sequence). The CDR3 contains 13 residues. Losses at the gene ends were 3 bases for V and 3 bases for J; bases not matched to a gene: 5. The chain's CDR3 is CSASTGTNYEQYF. In nucleotides, the CDR3 is TGCAGTGCTAGTACGGGGACTAACTACGAGCAGTACTTC.

A few counts support this clonotype. The rearrangement joins TRBV25-1 to TRBJ1-3; tentative D call: TRBD1 (5 bases). This CDR3 has 17 residues. The germline V and J ends were trimmed by 4 bases and 0 bases, with 16 bases remaining between them. Germline CDR1 reads MGHDK; CDR2 reads SYGVNS. The DNA of the CDR3 is TGTGCCAGCAGTGCATTGGGGGGACCTCGCTCTGGAAACACCATATATTTT. This translates into CASSALGGPRSGNTIYF.

This clonotype is medium-sized (0.01 to 0.1%) within its sample. This rearrangement joins TRBV2 to TRBJ2-4; the match to TRBD1 covers 9 bases. Per germline, CDR1 SNHLY and CDR2 FYNNEI. The CDR3 totals 17 residues. J gave up 0 bases and V 6 bases, and 9 bases lay outside the gene matches. The CDR3: CASRTGTGKIAKNIQYF. CDR3 sequence (DNA): TGTGCCAGCAGAACCGGGACAGGGAAAATAGCCAAAAACATTCAGTACTTC.

This clonotype was seen repeatedly, ten times or more. The chain joins TRBV3-1 to TRBJ2-7; D uncertain. CDR1 and CDR2 (germline): LGHDT, YNNKEL (reference sequence). This CDR3 comprises 15 residues. V was trimmed by 4 bases and J by 0 bases, leaving 13 bases between them. The CDR3 DNA is TGTGCCAGCAGCCCCGGCACACCGGGCTCCTACGAGCAGTACTTC. Protein product: CASSPGTPGSYEQYF.

In its sample, this clonotype was seen a few times. The gene calls are TRBV27 and TRBJ2-7; D is uncertain. Trimming cost V 5 bases and J 5 bases, with 16 bases left between them. CDR1 and CDR2 from the germline V gene are MNHEY and SMNVEV (reference sequence). This CDR3 is 14 amino acids long. CDR3 DNA: TGTGCCAGCAGTCTCCACCGACTGAGGCACGAGCAGTACTTC. Translation gives CASSLHRLRHEQYF.

This clonotype is termed medium-sized. V is TRBV27 and J is TRBJ1-2; possibly TRBD1 for D (5 bases). The CDR3 length is 11 residues. The germline V gene encodes CDR1 MNHEY and CDR2 SMNVEV (reference sequence). V gave up 6 bases and J gave up 8 bases, with 10 bases separating them. The CDR3 bases are TGTGCCAGCAGAATGGGGGACGGCTACACCTTC. Amino acid sequence: CASRMGDGYTF.

The sample holds many counts of this clonotype. This chain joins TRBV14 and TRBJ1-6; TRBD1 matches 8 bases. Germline trimming cut 0 bases from V and 8 bases from J; bases unmatched to any gene: 6. In germline, CDR1 is SGHDN, CDR2 FVKESK. The CDR3 runs 16 residues. The CDR3 protein is CASSQEGQGAYSPLHF. The CDR3 nucleotides are TGTGCCAGCAGCCAAGAAGGTCAGGGGGCTTATTCACCCCTCCACTTT.

This clonotype was detected ten times or more. V gene TRBV7-2 combines with J gene TRBJ1-5; D remains ambiguous. The germline CDR1 and CDR2 sequences are SGHTA and FQGNSA. Trimming stripped 2 bases from V and 5 bases from J, with 4 bases between. This CDR3 comprises 12 residues. The CDR3 sequence is CASSLLDQPQHF. The DNA for the CDR3 is TGTGCCAGCAGCTTATTAGATCAGCCCCAGCATTTT.

This clonotype ranks as medium-sized. This rearrangement joins TRBV5-8 to TRBJ1-5; D possibly corresponds to TRBD1 (6 bases). Germline values: CDR1 SGHTS, CDR2 YDEGEE. The CDR3 loop spans 20 amino acids. V was clipped by 4 bases and J by 2 bases, with 28 bases between them. The CDR3 here is CASSLAPAGTPFLCNQPQHF. The CDR3 DNA reads as TGTGCCAGCAGCCTGGCACCTGCCGGGACACCATTTCTTTGCAATCAGCCCCAGCATTTT.

By proportion, this clonotype is medium-sized. This sequence joins TRBV29-1 and TRBJ2-7; possibly TRBD1 for D (7 bases). V was pared by 7 bases and J by 1 base, with 11 bases between. The germline CDR1 and CDR2 sequences are SQVTM and ANQGSEA. The CDR3 is 12 amino acids. CDR3 sequence: CSGRDSSYEQYF. Here the CDR3 DNA reads TGCAGCGGGAGGGACAGTTCCTACGAGCAGTACTTC.

This clonotype occurred many times. The V gene is TRBV5-1, the J gene TRBJ2-7; D is perhaps TRBD1 or TRBD2 (6 bases each). This CDR3 region has 14 residues. Trimming pared 0 bases from V and 7 bases from J, leaving 14 bases between. Germline CDR1 and CDR2: SGHRS and YFSETQ. CDR3 sequence: CASSLDPGAGEQYF. DNA of the CDR3: TGCGCCAGCAGCTTGGATCCGGGGGCGGGTGAGCAGTACTTC.